This TCR beta chain was captured in a study of identical twins. Points from the study as a whole: Out-of-frame alpha sequences shared by twins showed excess low generation probability. The models systematically underestimated how much out-of-frame TCR alpha was shared in monozygotic twins.

In every case, the donor was a healthy Caucasian. A universal primer site was added by template switching, and unique molecular identifiers were carried by the cDNA. Using its own MiXCR run on the 5' RACE reads, TCRdb lists one record per CDR3 protein. The sample gives hundreds of thousands of distinct CDR3 sequences, approximately 7.3% of which show up once; roughly 5.4% is in the top ten. As concerns this clonotype: Antigen unknown.

The germline V gene has CDR1 LGHDT and CDR2 YNNKEL (reference sequence). The CDR3 has 16 residues. Trimming at V came to 1 base and at J to 8 bases, leaving 4 bases not matched to a gene. These same data were also listed under a study on yellow fever vaccine responses in identical twins.

This TCR was recovered from a woman aged 18-29 years in good health. The rearrangement joins TRBV3-1 to TRBJ2-1; 14 nucleotides line up with TRBD2. Sequenced input: CD8+ T cells sorted from blood. The CDR3 region is CASSQGGTSGRHEQFF. For the CDR3, the DNA is TGTGCCAGCAGCCAAGGAGGGACTAGCGGGAGACATGAGCAGTTCTTC.